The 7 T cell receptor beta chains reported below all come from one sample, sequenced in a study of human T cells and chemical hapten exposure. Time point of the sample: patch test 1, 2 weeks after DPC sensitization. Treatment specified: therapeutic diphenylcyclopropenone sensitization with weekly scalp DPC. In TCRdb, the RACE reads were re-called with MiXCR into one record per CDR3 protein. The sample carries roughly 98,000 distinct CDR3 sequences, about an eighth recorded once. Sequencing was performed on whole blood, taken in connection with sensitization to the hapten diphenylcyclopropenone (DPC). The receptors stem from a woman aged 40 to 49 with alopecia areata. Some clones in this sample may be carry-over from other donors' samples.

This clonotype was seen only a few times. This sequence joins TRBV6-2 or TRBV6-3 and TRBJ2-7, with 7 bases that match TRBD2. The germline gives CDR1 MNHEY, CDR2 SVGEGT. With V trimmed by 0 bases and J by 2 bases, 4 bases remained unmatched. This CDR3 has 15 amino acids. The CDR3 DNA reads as TGTGCCAGCAGTTACTCGGCTAGCGGAACCTACGAGCAGTACTTC. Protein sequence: CASSYSASGTYEQYF.

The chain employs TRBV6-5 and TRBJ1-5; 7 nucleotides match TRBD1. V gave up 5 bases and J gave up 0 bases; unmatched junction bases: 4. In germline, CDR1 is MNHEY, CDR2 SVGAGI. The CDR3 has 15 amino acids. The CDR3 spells CASSQTGNSNQPQHF. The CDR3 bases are TGTGCCAGCAGTCAGACAGGGAATAGCAATCAGCCCCAGCATTTT.

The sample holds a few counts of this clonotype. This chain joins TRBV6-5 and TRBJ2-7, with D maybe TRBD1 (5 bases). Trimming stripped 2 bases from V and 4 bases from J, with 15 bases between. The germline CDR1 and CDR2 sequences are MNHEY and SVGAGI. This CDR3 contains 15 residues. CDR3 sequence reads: CASSYGRVALYEQYF. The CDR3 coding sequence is TGTGCCAGCAGTTACGGCAGGGTTGCACTATACGAGCAGTACTTC.

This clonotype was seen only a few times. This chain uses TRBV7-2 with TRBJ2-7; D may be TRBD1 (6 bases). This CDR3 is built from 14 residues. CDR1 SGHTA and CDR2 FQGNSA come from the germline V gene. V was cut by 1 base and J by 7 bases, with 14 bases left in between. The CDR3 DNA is TGTGCCAGCAGCTTAGACACAGGGATTCGGGAGCAGTACTTC. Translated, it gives CASSLDTGIREQYF.

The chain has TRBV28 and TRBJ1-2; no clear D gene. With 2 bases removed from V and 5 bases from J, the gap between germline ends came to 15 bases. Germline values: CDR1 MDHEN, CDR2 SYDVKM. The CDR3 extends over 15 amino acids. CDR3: CASSLGAMHDYGYTF. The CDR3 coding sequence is TGTGCCAGCAGTTTAGGTGCCATGCACGATTATGGCTACACCTTC.

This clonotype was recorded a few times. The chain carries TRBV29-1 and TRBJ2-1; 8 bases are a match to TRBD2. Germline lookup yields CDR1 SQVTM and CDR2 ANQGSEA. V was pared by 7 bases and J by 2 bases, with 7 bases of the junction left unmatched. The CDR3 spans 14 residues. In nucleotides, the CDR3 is TGCAGCGCAAAGCGGGAGACGGCCTACAATGAGCAGTTCTTC. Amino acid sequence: CSAKRETAYNEQFF.

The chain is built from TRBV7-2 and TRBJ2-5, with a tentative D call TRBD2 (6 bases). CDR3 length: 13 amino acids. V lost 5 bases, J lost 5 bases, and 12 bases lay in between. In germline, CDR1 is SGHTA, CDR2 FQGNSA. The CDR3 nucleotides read TGTGCCAGCAGCCCCTCCCGGGGGGAGACCCAGTACTTC. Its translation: CASSPSRGETQYF.